The 9 T cell receptor beta chains below all came from one sample that was sequenced in a study of identical twins. TCRdb called the 5' RACE reads again in MiXCR, with one record for every CDR3 protein. The sample lists about 530,000 distinct CDR3 sequences; 20% to 25% were seen once. These records were also assigned to another study, of yellow fever vaccine responses in identical twins.

Sequencing used CD4+ T cells sorted from blood. These receptors originate from a woman aged 18-30 years in good health.

The J gene is TRBJ2-5, the V gene TRBV5-5; 11 bases align to TRBD2. The CDR3 has 17 residues. V was clipped by 4 bases and J by 1 base; unmatched bases: 9. Per germline, CDR1 SGHKS and CDR2 YYEKEE (reference sequence). This CDR3 reads CASSIRLAGILQETQYF. The CDR3 DNA reads as TGTGCCAGCAGCATTAGACTAGCGGGGATCCTCCAAGAGACCCAGTACTTC.

This rearrangement joins TRBV20-1 to TRBJ2-2; TRBD2 matches at 8 bases. CDR1 and CDR2 (germline): DFQATT, SNEGSKA (reference sequence). The CDR3 length is 15 residues. The ends lost 3 bases at V and 4 bases at J; junction bases unmatched: 7. Written as DNA, the CDR3 is TGCAGTGCTAGTCCGAGCGGGGGCGTCACCGGGGAGCTGTTTTTT. Translation: CSASPSGGVTGELFF.

This clonotype was recorded a few times. The V call is TRBV28, the J call TRBJ2-1; maybe TRBD2 (5 bases). Germline V gene lookup returns CDR1 MDHEN and CDR2 SYDVKM. This CDR3 spans 14 amino acids. The V end was cut by 10 bases, the J end by 4 bases, with 17 bases between. The chain's CDR3 is CATVEGRTYNEQFF. DNA for the CDR3: TGTGCCACCGTCGAGGGTAGAACTTACAATGAGCAGTTCTTC.

The chain is built from TRBV2 and TRBJ2-1; 7 nucleotides agree with TRBD1. This CDR3 comprises 15 residues. CDR1 and CDR2 from the germline V gene are SNHLY and FYNNEI. V lost 6 bases, J lost 5 bases, and 10 bases stayed unmatched. As DNA, the CDR3 is TGTGCCAGCAGCCACCGGGACAGATATGACAATGAGCAGTTCTTC. Protein product: CASSHRDRYDNEQFF.

In this sample, this clonotype turned up many times. V gene TRBV11-2 combines with J gene TRBJ2-5; 8 nucleotides align to TRBD1. In germline, CDR1 is SGHAT, CDR2 FQNNGV. V gave up 1 base and J gave up 1 base; unmatched junction bases: 2. The CDR3 runs to 15 residues. CDR3 region: CASSLGTGLQETQYF. CDR3 DNA sequence: TGTGCCAGCAGCTTAGGGACAGGGCTCCAAGAGACCCAGTACTTC.

The gene calls are TRBV29-1 and TRBJ2-5, with D possibly matching TRBD1 (6 bases). Trimming cost V 5 bases and J 4 bases, with 11 bases left between them. This CDR3 contains 12 residues. The germline V gene has CDR1 SQVTM and CDR2 ANQGSEA. CDR3 nucleotides: TGCAGCGTTTCCATAGGGGGAGAGACCCAGTACTTC. Its translation: CSVSIGGETQYF. The whole variable domain, remainder taken from reference TRBV29-1 and TRBJ2-5, is SAVISQKPSRDICQRGTSLTIQCQVDSQVTMMFWYRQQPGQSLTLIATANQGSEATYESGFVIDKFPISRPNLTFSTLTVSNMSPEDSSIYLCSVSIGGETQYFGPGTRLLVL.

V gene TRBV20-1 combines with J gene TRBJ2-3; TRBD1 matches at 7 bases. Germline lookup yields CDR1 DFQATT and CDR2 SNEGSKA (reference sequence). Unmatched junction bases numbered 11, after V lost 2 bases and J lost 3 bases. This CDR3 comprises 16 residues. CDR3 protein: CSARKGQGVPTDTQYF. The CDR3 bases are TGCAGTGCTAGAAAGGGTCAGGGGGTGCCTACAGATACGCAGTATTTT.

V usage is TRBV7-8 and J usage is TRBJ2-2, with a tentative D call TRBD2 (6 bases). The germline V gene encodes CDR1 SGHVS and CDR2 FQNEAQ. The CDR3 consists of 14 residues. Trimming removed 1 base from V and 6 bases from J, with 9 bases in between. CDR3 region: CASSLGRAPGELFF. As DNA, the CDR3 is TGTGCCAGCAGCTTAGGGAGGGCCCCCGGGGAGCTGTTTTTT.

This clonotype was found a few times. The chain couples TRBV5-6 to TRBJ2-7, with D perhaps matching TRBD1 (5 bases). The CDR3 covers 14 residues. V gave up 4 bases and J gave up 6 bases, with 17 bases separating them. Looked up from germline, CDR1 is SGHDT and CDR2 is YYEEEE. The CDR3 bases are TGTGCCAGCAGCGCGGACCCAGGGATGGGCGAGCAGTACTTC. Translation gives CASSADPGMGEQYF.